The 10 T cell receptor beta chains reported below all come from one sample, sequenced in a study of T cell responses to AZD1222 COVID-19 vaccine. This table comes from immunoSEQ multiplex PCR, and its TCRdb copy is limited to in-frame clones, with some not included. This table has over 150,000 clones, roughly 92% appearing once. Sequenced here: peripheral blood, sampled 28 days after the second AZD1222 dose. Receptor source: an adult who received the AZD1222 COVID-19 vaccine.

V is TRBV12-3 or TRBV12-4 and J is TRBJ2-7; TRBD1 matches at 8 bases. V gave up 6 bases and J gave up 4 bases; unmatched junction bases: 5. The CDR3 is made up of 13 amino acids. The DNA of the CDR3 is TGTGCCAGCAGACCGGACAGGGTTTACGAGCAGTACTTC. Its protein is CASRPDRVYEQYF.

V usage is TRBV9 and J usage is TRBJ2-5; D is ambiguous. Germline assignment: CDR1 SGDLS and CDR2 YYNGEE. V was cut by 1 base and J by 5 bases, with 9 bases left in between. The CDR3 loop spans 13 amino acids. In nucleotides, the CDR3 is TGTGCCAGCAGCGTATTCGGCCAGGAGACCCAGTACTTC. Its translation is CASSVFGQETQYF.

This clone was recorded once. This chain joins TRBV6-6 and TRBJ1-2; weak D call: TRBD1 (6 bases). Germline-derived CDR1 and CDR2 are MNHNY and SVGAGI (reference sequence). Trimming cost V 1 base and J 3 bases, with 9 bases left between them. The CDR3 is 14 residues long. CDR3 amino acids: CASSYFAGDYGYTF. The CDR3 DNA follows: TGTGCCAGCAGTTACTTCGCAGGGGACTATGGCTACACCTTC.

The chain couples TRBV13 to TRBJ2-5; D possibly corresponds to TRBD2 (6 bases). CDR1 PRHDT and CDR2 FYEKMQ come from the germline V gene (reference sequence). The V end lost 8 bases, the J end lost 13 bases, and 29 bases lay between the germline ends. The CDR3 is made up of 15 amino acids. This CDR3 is CASLRREPKPQPPYF. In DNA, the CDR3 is TGTGCCAGCCTCCGCCGGGAGCCGAAGCCCCAACCTCCGTACTTC.

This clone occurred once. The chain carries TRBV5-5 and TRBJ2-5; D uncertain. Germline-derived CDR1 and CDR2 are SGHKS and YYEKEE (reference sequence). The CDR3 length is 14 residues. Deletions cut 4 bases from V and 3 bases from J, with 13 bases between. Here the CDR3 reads CASSRRPPEETQYF. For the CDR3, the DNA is TGTGCCAGCAGCAGACGACCACCGGAAGAGACCCAGTACTTC.

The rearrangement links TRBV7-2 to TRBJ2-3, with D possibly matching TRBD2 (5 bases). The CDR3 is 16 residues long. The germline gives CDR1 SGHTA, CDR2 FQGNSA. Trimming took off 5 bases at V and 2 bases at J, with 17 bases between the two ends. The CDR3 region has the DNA TGTGCCAGCAGCGCAAGGACTGGAAGTTACACAGATACGCAGTATTTT. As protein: CASSARTGSYTDTQYF. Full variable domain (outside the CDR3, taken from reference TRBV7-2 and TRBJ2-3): GAGVSQSPSNKVTEKGKDVELRCDPISGHTALYWYRQSLGQGLEFLIYFQGNSAPDKSGLPSDRFSAERTGGSVSTLTIQRTQQEDSAVYLCASSARTGSYTDTQYFGPGTRLTVL.

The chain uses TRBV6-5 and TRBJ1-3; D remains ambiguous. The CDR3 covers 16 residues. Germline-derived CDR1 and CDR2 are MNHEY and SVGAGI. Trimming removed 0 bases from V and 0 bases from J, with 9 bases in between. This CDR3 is CASSYSGGLSGNTIYF. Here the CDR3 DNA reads TGTGCCAGCAGTTACTCCGGTGGCCTCTCTGGAAACACCATATATTTT.

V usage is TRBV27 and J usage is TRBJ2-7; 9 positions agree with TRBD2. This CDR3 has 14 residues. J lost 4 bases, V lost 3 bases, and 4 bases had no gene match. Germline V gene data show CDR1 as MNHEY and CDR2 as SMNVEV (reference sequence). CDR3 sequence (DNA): TGTGCCAGCAGTTTGCGGGGGGGCCCATACGAGCAGTACTTC. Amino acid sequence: CASSLRGGPYEQYF.

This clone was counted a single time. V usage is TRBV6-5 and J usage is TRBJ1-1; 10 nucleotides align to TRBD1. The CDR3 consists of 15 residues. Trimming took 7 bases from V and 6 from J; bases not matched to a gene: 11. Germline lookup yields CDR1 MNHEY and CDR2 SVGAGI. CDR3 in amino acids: CASTSGGTGASEAFF. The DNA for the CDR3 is TGTGCCAGCACCTCGGGAGGGACAGGGGCATCTGAAGCTTTCTTT.

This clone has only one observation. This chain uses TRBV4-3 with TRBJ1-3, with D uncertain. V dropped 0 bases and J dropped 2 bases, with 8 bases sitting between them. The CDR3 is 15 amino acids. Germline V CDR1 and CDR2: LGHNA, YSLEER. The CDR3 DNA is TGCGCCAGCAGCCAAGAGTCGGATACTGGAAACACCATATATTTT. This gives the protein CASSQESDTGNTIYF.